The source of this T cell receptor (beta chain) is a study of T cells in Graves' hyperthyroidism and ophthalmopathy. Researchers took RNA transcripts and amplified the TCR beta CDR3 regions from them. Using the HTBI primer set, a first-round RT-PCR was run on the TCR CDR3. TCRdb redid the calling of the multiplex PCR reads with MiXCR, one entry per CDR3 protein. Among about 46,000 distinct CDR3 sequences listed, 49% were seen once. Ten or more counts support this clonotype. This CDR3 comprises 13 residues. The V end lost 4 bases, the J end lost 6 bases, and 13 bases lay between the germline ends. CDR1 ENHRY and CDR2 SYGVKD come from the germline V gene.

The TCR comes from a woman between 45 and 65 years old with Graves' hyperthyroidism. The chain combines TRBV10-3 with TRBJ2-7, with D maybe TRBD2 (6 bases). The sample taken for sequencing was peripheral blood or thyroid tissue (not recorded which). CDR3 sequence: CAISGPTSSEQYF. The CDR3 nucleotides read TGTGCCATCAGTGGGCCTACTAGCTCCGAGCAGTACTTC.